The T cell receptor (beta chain) under discussion was sequenced for a study of T-cell reconstitution after alpha-beta-depleted transplantation in children. The library targeted TCRbeta and was prepared with unique molecular identifiers. TCRdb analysed the PCR reads with MiXCR anew, one entry per CDR3 protein. The profile shows around 200,000 distinct CDR3 sequences, roughly 9% of them singletons. The CDR3 runs 11 residues. Germline V gives CDR1 SEHNR, CDR2 FQNEAQ (reference sequence). V was clipped by 5 bases and J by 7 bases, with 8 bases between them. This clonotype was detected ten times or more. The specimen comprised PBMCs from the stem cell graft donor, sampled from the stem cell graft. This receptor was taken from a human donor who donated a stem cell graft to a child with acute lymphoblastic leukemia. The J gene is TRBJ1-1, the V gene TRBV7-9, with D unresolved. In DNA, the CDR3 is TGTGCCAGCAGCACGGACCTTGAAGCTTTCTTT. Translating gives CASSTDLEAFF.